In its sample, the clone carrying this T cell receptor (beta chain) was seen many times. The antigen is not known. Study findings and constraints: Tumor Treg TCRs overlapped most with tumor naive CD4+ cells. Larger-cohort validation covered only one TCR beta V-J rearrangement.

CDR1 is SEHNR, CDR2 FQNEAQ, per germline (reference sequence). V lost 5 bases and J 2 bases, leaving 9 bases between the germline ends. The CDR3 is made up of 13 amino acids. TCRdb called the 5' RACE reads again in MiXCR, with one record for every CDR3 protein. The sample has tens of thousands of distinct CDR3 sequences; roughly 17% are singletons. This clonotype originated in a female donor with breast cancer. The chain joins TRBV7-9 to TRBJ1-1; D not resolved. Source material: naive CD4+ T cells sorted from blood. Sample subset: naive CD4+ T cells, CD4+CD45RA+CD25-. DNA for the CDR3: TGTGCCAGCAGCCCTCAGGCAAACACTGAAGCTTTCTTT. The encoded protein is CASSPQANTEAFF. Full variable domain (rest looked up from reference TRBV7-9 and TRBJ1-1): DTGVSQNPRHKITKRGQNVTFRCDPISEHNRLYWYRQTLGQGPEFLTYFQNEAQLEKSRLLSDRFSAERPKGSFSTLEIQRTEQGDSAMYLCASSPQANTEAFFGQGTRLTVV.